These T cell receptor beta chains were read from a single sample in a study of T-cell reconstitution after alpha-beta-depleted transplantation in children. One entry per CDR3 protein results from TCRdb running MiXCR on the PCR reads. The sample includes about 610,000 distinct CDR3 sequences, about 10% seen only once; the top ten take around 4%. The input for sequencing was PBMCs from the stem cell graft donor, taken from the stem cell graft. All receptors derive from a human donor who donated a stem cell graft to a child with acute myeloid leukemia. Each CDR3 is given with its conserved first and last residue. A D gene is named only where the DNA matches it firmly. The size entry is marked missing in some rows and otherwise reads once, few, many or a size class.

j_gene: TRBJ2-1; d_gene: NA; abundance: few; v_gene: TRBV12-3/TRBV12-4; CDR3nt: TGTGCCAGCAGAGAGAATTCAGGGGATGAGCAGTTCTTC; CDR3aa: CASRENSGDEQFF
j_gene: TRBJ2-7; d_gene: TRBD1; abundance: many; v_gene: TRBV29-1; CDR3nt: TGCAGCGTGGACCGGGACAGAACCTACGAGCAGTACTTC; CDR3aa: CSVDRDRTYEQYF
j_gene: TRBJ2-2; d_gene: TRBD2; abundance: few; v_gene: TRBV30; CDR3nt: TGTGCCTGGAGGGGGGGGTTGGTCACCGGGGAGCTGTTTTTT; CDR3aa: CAWRGGLVTGELFF
j_gene: TRBJ2-1; d_gene: NA; abundance: many; v_gene: TRBV7-3; CDR3nt: TGTGCCAGCAGCTTAACGGGGGGACTCTACAATGAGCAGTTCTTC; CDR3aa: CASSLTGGLYNEQFF
j_gene: TRBJ2-5; d_gene: TRBD1; abundance: few; v_gene: TRBV4-3; CDR3nt: TGCGCCAGCAGCCAAGATGGGCTCGGGACAGGGGAGACCCAGTACTTC; CDR3aa: CASSQDGLGTGETQYF
j_gene: TRBJ1-6; d_gene: NA; abundance: NA; v_gene: TRBV27; CDR3nt: TGTGCCAGCAGTTTACCGTTCAGGAATTCACCCCTCCACTTT; CDR3aa: CASSLPFRNSPLHF
j_gene: TRBJ2-1; d_gene: NA; abundance: NA; v_gene: TRBV24-1; CDR3nt: TGTGCCACCAGTGACCCCCGCGCTAGGGCCTACAATGAGCAGTTCTTC; CDR3aa: CATSDPRARAYNEQFF
j_gene: TRBJ2-7; d_gene: NA; abundance: NA; v_gene: TRBV5-1; CDR3nt: TGCGCCAGCAGCTTGGCCCCTAACAGGGCTACCTACGAGCAGTACTTC; CDR3aa: CASSLAPNRATYEQYF
j_gene: TRBJ2-7; d_gene: NA; abundance: few; v_gene: TRBV20-1; CDR3nt: TGCAGTGCTAGAATGCGGGGAGCAAGACTTACGACCTACGAGCAGTACTTC; CDR3aa: CSARMRGARLTTYEQYF
j_gene: TRBJ2-5; d_gene: NA; abundance: NA; v_gene: TRBV5-1; CDR3nt: TGCGCCAGCATCGACTCCTTCGGGGGAGAGACCCAGTACTTC; CDR3aa: CASIDSFGGETQYF
j_gene: TRBJ2-1; d_gene: TRBD2; abundance: few; v_gene: TRBV12-3/TRBV12-4; CDR3nt: TGTGCCAGCACCCCGTCCTCTACTAGCGGGAGTAGGCGTGAGCAGTTCTTC; CDR3aa: CASTPSSTSGSRREQFF
j_gene: TRBJ2-1; d_gene: TRBD2; abundance: NA; v_gene: TRBV5-6; CDR3nt: TGTGCCAGCAGCTTTCAGGCGGGAGGGCGGGATGAGCAGTTCTTC; CDR3aa: CASSFQAGGRDEQFF
j_gene: TRBJ2-7; d_gene: TRBD2; abundance: NA; v_gene: TRBV20-1; CDR3nt: TGCAGTGTTCCGACTAGCGGAAACTTTTACGAGCAGTACTTC; CDR3aa: CSVPTSGNFYEQYF
j_gene: TRBJ2-1; d_gene: NA; abundance: many; v_gene: TRBV5-1; CDR3nt: TGCGCCAGCAGCTTGGCTCTAGGTGAGCAGTTCTTC; CDR3aa: CASSLALGEQFF
j_gene: TRBJ2-2; d_gene: TRBD2; abundance: few; v_gene: TRBV25-1; CDR3nt: TGTGCCAGCAGACAGGGAGTGGGGACTAGCGGGAGATTCACCGGGGAGCTGTTTTTT; CDR3aa: CASRQGVGTSGRFTGELFF
j_gene: TRBJ2-4; d_gene: NA; abundance: many; v_gene: TRBV6-1; CDR3nt: TGTGCCAGCTCCAGGAGCCTAGCCAAAAACATTCAGTACTTC; CDR3aa: CASSRSLAKNIQYF
j_gene: TRBJ2-7; d_gene: NA; abundance: NA; v_gene: TRBV29-1; CDR3nt: TGCAGCGCCGAGGTGCAGTCGAGCGGCTACGAGCAGTACTTC; CDR3aa: CSAEVQSSGYEQYF